These T cell receptor beta chains were read from a single sample in a study of blood T cell repertoires in COVID-19. The table came from immunoSEQ multiplex PCR; TCRdb's copy has only in-frame clones and leaves some out. The data show about 100,000 clones, around 81% seen once. Sample: peripheral blood. Receptors were obtained from a man between 50 and 59 years old with active or convalescent COVID-19. Each CDR3 is given with its conserved first and last residue. A D gene is named only where the DNA matches it firmly. Clone size is not always given. Where it is, it says once, few, many or a class for expanded clones.

V: TRBV7-9
J: TRBJ2-3
D: TRBD1
size: NA
DNA: TGTGCCAGCAGCTCCAGGACAGGGGGTGTATCAGATACGCAGTATTTT
CDR3: CASSSRTGGVSDTQYF

V: TRBV24-1
J: TRBJ1-1
D: NA
size: NA
DNA: TGTGCCACCAGTGATCCGGCAGGAGGACGGGCTTTCTTT
CDR3: CATSDPAGGRAFF

V: TRBV3-1/TRBV3-2
J: TRBJ2-7
D: NA
size: NA
DNA: TGTGCCAGCAGCCAAGTTCTACAGGCCTACGAGCAGTACTTC
CDR3: CASSQVLQAYEQYF

V: TRBV18
J: TRBJ2-1
D: TRBD1
size: NA
DNA: TGTGCCAGCTCACTTGGGACAGGAGTGGGTTATGAGCAGTTCTTC
CDR3: CASSLGTGVGYEQFF

V: TRBV18
J: TRBJ2-2
D: NA
size: NA
DNA: TGTGCCAGCTCACCACAAGCGGACTACACCGGGGAGCTGTTTTTT
CDR3: CASSPQADYTGELFF

V: TRBV7-2
J: TRBJ2-7
D: TRBD2
size: NA
DNA: TGTGCCAGCAGCTCGGGACTAGGAGACGAGCAGTACTTC
CDR3: CASSSGLGDEQYF

V: TRBV27
J: TRBJ2-6
D: TRBD2
size: NA
DNA: TGTGCCAGCGGGGAGGGGCTCTTTGGGGCCAACGTCCTGACTTTC
CDR3: CASGEGLFGANVLTF

V: TRBV25-1
J: TRBJ1-2
D: NA
size: few
DNA: TGTGCCAGCAGTCACGACAGGACAGTTGGTGGCTACACCTTC
CDR3: CASSHDRTVGGYTF

V: TRBV27
J: TRBJ2-5
D: TRBD1
size: NA
DNA: TGTGCCAGCAGGCTCTCGGGACAGGGTGGAGAGACCCAGTACTTC
CDR3: CASRLSGQGGETQYF

V: TRBV7-9
J: TRBJ2-7
D: NA
size: NA
DNA: TGTGCCAGCAGCCCGCGGGCAGGGGCCTACGAGCAGTACTTC
CDR3: CASSPRAGAYEQYF

V: TRBV9
J: TRBJ2-1
D: TRBD2
size: few
DNA: TGTGCCAGCAGCGCCAGACTAGCGGGTGACTACAATGAGCAGTTCTTC
CDR3: CASSARLAGDYNEQFF

V: TRBV7-9
J: TRBJ1-1
D: NA
size: NA
DNA: TGTGCCAGCAGCTCCCAGGGGCAGGGGAACACTGAAGCTTTCTTT
CDR3: CASSSQGQGNTEAFF

V: TRBV7-9
J: TRBJ2-7
D: NA
size: NA
DNA: TGTGCCAGCAGCCCCGGCGGGCAAGGGGGACGCTACGAGCAGTACTTC
CDR3: CASSPGGQGGRYEQYF

V: TRBV5-1
J: TRBJ2-2
D: TRBD1
size: once
DNA: TGCGCCAGCAGGCGACAGGGGGCGGAGGTGGAGCTGTTTTTT
CDR3: CASRRQGAEVELFF

V: TRBV7-9
J: TRBJ2-1
D: TRBD1
size: NA
DNA: TGTGCCAGCAGACGACAGGGAGAGGTGAATGAGCAGTTCTTC
CDR3: CASRRQGEVNEQFF

V: TRBV7-9
J: TRBJ1-6
D: TRBD1
size: NA
DNA: TGTGCCAGCAGCCAGAACCCCGACAGGGTCTCTTCACCCCTCCACTTT
CDR3: CASSQNPDRVSSPLHF

V: TRBV7-9
J: TRBJ1-4
D: NA
size: NA
DNA: TGTGCCAGCAGCTTCGCTGGCGGAAAACTGTTTTTT
CDR3: CASSFAGGKLFF

V: TRBV25-1
J: TRBJ2-1
D: TRBD2
size: once
DNA: TGTGCCAGCAGGGGGACCGGGACTAGCGGATACAATGAGCAGTTCTTC
CDR3: CASRGTGTSGYNEQFF

V: TRBV19
J: TRBJ1-4
D: NA
size: NA
DNA: TGTGCCAGTAGCAGGACAGTTAATGAAAAACTGTTTTTT
CDR3: CASSRTVNEKLFF

V: TRBV18
J: TRBJ2-7
D: TRBD1
size: NA
DNA: TGTGCCAGCTCCGAGACAGGGACCTACGAGCAGTACTTC
CDR3: CASSETGTYEQYF

V: TRBV21-1
J: TRBJ1-2
D: NA
size: NA
DNA: TGTGCCAGCAGTAGACAGTTCCTTAACTATGGCTACACCTTC
CDR3: CASSRQFLNYGYTF

V: TRBV2
J: TRBJ2-7
D: NA
size: medium-sized
DNA: TGTGCCACCGGTAGGGGACTTTACTACGAGCAGTACTTC
CDR3: CATGRGLYYEQYF

V: TRBV11-2
J: TRBJ2-7
D: NA
size: NA
DNA: TGTGCCAGCAGCTTAGACAGAAATGGTGCCTACGAGCAGTACTTC
CDR3: CASSLDRNGAYEQYF

V: TRBV4-1
J: TRBJ2-7
D: NA
size: NA
DNA: TGCGCCAGCAGCAACGAACATGGGCAGGGGACCGCCGAGCAGTACTTC
CDR3: CASSNEHGQGTAEQYF